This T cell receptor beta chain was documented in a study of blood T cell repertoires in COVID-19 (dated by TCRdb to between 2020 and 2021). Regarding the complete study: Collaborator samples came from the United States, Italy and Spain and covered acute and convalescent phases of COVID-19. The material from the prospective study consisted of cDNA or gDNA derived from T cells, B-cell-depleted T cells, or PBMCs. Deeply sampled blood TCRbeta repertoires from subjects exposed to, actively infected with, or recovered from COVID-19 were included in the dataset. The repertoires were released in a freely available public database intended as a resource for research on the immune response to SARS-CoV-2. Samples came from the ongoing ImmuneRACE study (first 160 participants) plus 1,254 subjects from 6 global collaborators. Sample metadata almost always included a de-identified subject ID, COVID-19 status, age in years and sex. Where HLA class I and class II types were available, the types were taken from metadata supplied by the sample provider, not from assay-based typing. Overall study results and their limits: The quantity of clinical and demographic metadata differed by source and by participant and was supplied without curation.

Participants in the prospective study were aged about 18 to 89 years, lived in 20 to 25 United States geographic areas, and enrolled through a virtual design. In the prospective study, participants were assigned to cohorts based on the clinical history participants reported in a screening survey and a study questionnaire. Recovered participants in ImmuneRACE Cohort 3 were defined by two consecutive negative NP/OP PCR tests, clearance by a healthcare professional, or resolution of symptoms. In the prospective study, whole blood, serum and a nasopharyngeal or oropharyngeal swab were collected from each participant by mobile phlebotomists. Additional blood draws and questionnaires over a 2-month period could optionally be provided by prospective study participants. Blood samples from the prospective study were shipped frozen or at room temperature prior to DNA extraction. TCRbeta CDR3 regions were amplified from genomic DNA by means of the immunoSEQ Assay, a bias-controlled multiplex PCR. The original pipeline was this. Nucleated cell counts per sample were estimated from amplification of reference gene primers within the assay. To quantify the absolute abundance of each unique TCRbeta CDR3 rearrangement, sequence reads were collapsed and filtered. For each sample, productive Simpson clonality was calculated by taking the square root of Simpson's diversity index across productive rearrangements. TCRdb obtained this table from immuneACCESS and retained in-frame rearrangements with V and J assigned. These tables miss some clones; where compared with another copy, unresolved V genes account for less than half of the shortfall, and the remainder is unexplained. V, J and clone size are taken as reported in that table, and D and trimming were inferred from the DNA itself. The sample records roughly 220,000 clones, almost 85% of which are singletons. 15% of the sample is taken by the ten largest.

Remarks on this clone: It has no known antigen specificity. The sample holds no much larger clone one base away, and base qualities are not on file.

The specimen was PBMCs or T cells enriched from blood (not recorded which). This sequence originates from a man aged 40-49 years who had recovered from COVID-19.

The CDR3 here reads CASQPLGRVANYGYTF. The nucleotides read TGTGCCAGCCAGCCTCTAGGGAGGGTTGCTAACTATGGCTACACCTTC. The chain is made from TRBV6-6 and TRBJ1-2, with no confidently assigned D gene. Via the germline V gene (reference sequence), CDR1 is MNHNY and CDR2 SVGAGI. From the cysteine through the phenylalanine, the CDR3 covers 16 amino acids. Of all the DNA, just the CDR3 is kept, 48 bases in frame from base 1. The V end loses 8 bases and the J end loses 0 bases, and a stretch of 19 bases separates them.